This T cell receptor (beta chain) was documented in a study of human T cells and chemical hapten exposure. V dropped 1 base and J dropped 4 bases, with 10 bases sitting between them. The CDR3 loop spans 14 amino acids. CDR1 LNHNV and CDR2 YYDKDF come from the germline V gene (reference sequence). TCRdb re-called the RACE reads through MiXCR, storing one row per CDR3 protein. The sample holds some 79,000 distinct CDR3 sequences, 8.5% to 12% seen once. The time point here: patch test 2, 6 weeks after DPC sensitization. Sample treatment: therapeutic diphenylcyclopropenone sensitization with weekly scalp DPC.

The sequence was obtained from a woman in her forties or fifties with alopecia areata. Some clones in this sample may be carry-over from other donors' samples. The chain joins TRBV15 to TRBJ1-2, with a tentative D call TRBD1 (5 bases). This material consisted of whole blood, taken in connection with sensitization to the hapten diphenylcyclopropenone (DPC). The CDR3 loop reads CATSRAREPYGYTF. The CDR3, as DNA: TGTGCCACCAGCAGAGCCAGGGAGCCCTATGGCTACACCTTC.